This T cell receptor beta chain is from a study of cytomegalovirus exposure and HLA in healthy donors. Study at large: Researchers previously reported finding fewer than 140 million unique TCR beta sequences from 170 million or so T cells.

On this clone: Its target is not known.

Overall study results and limits: Among the CMV-associated chains, three were confirmed in vitro as specific for CMV antigens. About 87% or about 30% of the time was how often most TCR beta V segments were productive, according to an earlier analysis.

The PCR made use of 60 Vbeta and 13 Jbeta primers. Authors' analysis steps: A later analysis tallied 65 million to 85 million unique TCR beta chains, around 12 million of them shared. TCRdb's copy holds only in-frame clones and misses some; the assay was immunoSEQ multiplex PCR. V and J calls and clone size follow that table, whereas D and trimming were derived from the DNA. The sample lists about 180,000 clones; 65% to 85% were seen once. The V gene's germline CDR1 is SGHNT and CDR2 YYREEE (reference sequence). V lost 4 bases to trimming and J lost 2 bases; unmatched junction nucleotides: 8. This CDR3 comprises 15 residues.

The TCR sequence derives from a man in his sixties in good health and CMV-seronegative. This chain joins TRBV5-4 and TRBJ2-5; TRBD1 matches at 7 bases. Sequenced material: PBMCs. CDR3 sequence: CASSSRDRLQETQYF. In DNA form, the CDR3 reads TGTGCCAGCAGCAGCCGGGACAGACTACAAGAGACCCAGTACTTC.